These 4 T cell receptor beta chains share one sample of origin, sequenced in a study of blood T cell repertoires in COVID-19. Assay used: immunoSEQ multiplex PCR; TCRdb lists only in-frame clones, some missing. The sample records roughly 300,000 clones, roughly 91% being singletons. Material: peripheral blood. Source of these receptors: a woman aged 25 to 39 with COVID-19, enrolled during active disease.

V gene TRBV28 combines with J gene TRBJ2-2; TRBD1 agrees at 7 bases. Germline V CDR1 and CDR2: MDHEN, SYDVKM. The CDR3 runs 16 residues. Trimming took 6 bases from V and 1 from J; bases not matched to a gene: 8. For the CDR3, the DNA is TGTGCCAGCAGAACTTCCACAGGGGTGAACACCGGGGAGCTGTTTTTT. Its translation is CASRTSTGVNTGELFF.

The chain links TRBV11-2 to TRBJ2-3; D is perhaps TRBD1 (5 bases). The germline gives CDR1 SGHAT, CDR2 FQNNGV. The CDR3 has 16 amino acids. V was pared by 5 bases and J by 0 bases, with 15 bases between. The CDR3 DNA reads as TGTGCCAGCAGCATCCAGGGATGGCGTAGCACAGATACGCAGTATTTT. Its translation: CASSIQGWRSTDTQYF.

This rearrangement joins TRBV7-9 to TRBJ2-3; D unresolved. The germline CDR1 and CDR2 sequences are SEHNR and FQNEAQ (reference sequence). This CDR3 region has 16 residues. The V end lost 5 bases, the J end lost 6 bases, and 21 bases lay between the germline ends. CDR3 in amino acids: CASSNPAVSFHDTQYF. The CDR3, as DNA: TGTGCCAGCAGCAACCCGGCCGTTAGCTTTCATGATACGCAGTATTTT.

The gene calls are TRBV10-1 and TRBJ1-2; 8 bases are shared with TRBD1. Germline assignment: CDR1 WNHNN and CDR2 SYGVQD (reference sequence). V was clipped by 4 bases and J by 2 bases; unmatched bases: 6. The CDR3 runs to 15 residues. The CDR3 DNA is TGCGCCAGCAGTGGGGGGACAGGCGAAAACTATGGCTACACCTTC. Protein sequence: CASSGGTGENYGYTF.